This is a list of T cell receptor beta chains from one sample in a study of blood T cell repertoires in COVID-19. The data were produced by immunoSEQ multiplex PCR, yet TCRdb's version contains in-frame clones alone and is incomplete. The sample lists about 150,000 clones, roughly 80% occurring once. The sequencing input was peripheral blood. The receptors shown here come from a man aged 50 or older with active or convalescent COVID-19. Each CDR3 is given without its conserved first and last residue. Each record gives: V gene, J gene, D gene, CDR3 protein. The D gene is left open where the match is weak.

v_call: TRBV28
j_call: TRBJ2-3
d_call: NA
cdr3_aa: ASSLQGGVAADTQY

v_call: TRBV5-8
j_call: TRBJ1-2
d_call: NA
cdr3_aa: ASSLVTTYGYT

v_call: TRBV6-2/TRBV6-3
j_call: TRBJ2-3
d_call: TRBD2
cdr3_aa: ASSFLSGTSGDTQY

v_call: TRBV28
j_call: TRBJ2-3
d_call: TRBD1
cdr3_aa: ASSSQGAREGGTQY

v_call: TRBV7-2
j_call: TRBJ2-5
d_call: TRBD2
cdr3_aa: ASSTQRGGETQY

v_call: TRBV4-1
j_call: TRBJ2-2
d_call: TRBD2
cdr3_aa: ASSPRLAGETGELF

v_call: TRBV30
j_call: TRBJ2-2
d_call: TRBD1
cdr3_aa: AWSTGQYTGELF

v_call: TRBV27
j_call: TRBJ2-5
d_call: NA
cdr3_aa: ASSVSGGWETQY

v_call: TRBV28
j_call: TRBJ2-3
d_call: NA
cdr3_aa: ASSPWAGEGTDTQY

v_call: TRBV27
j_call: TRBJ2-3
d_call: TRBD2
cdr3_aa: ASSLAGGSDTQY

v_call: TRBV7-3
j_call: TRBJ2-1
d_call: TRBD1
cdr3_aa: ASSVQGSSYNEQF

v_call: TRBV5-1
j_call: TRBJ2-7
d_call: TRBD2
cdr3_aa: ASSLTSGAPYEQY

v_call: TRBV6-2/TRBV6-3
j_call: TRBJ2-2
d_call: TRBD1
cdr3_aa: ASSYSTDRELKAGELF

v_call: TRBV2
j_call: TRBJ1-6
d_call: NA
cdr3_aa: ASTPNRANSPLH

v_call: TRBV4-2
j_call: TRBJ2-1
d_call: TRBD1
cdr3_aa: ASSLEGQGAWNEQF

v_call: TRBV7-3
j_call: TRBJ2-3
d_call: NA
cdr3_aa: ASSSTGLITDTQY

v_call: TRBV28
j_call: TRBJ2-7
d_call: TRBD1
cdr3_aa: ASRLGTGGPYEQY

v_call: TRBV5-1
j_call: TRBJ1-2
d_call: NA
cdr3_aa: ASRAGRQTYTGGYT

v_call: TRBV19
j_call: TRBJ2-7
d_call: TRBD2
cdr3_aa: ASSRASGGTYEQY

v_call: TRBV7-3
j_call: TRBJ2-1
d_call: NA
cdr3_aa: ASSRPGSYNEQF

v_call: TRBV7-9
j_call: TRBJ2-7
d_call: NA
cdr3_aa: ASSFIPGPYEQY

v_call: TRBV12-3/TRBV12-4
j_call: TRBJ2-7
d_call: NA
cdr3_aa: ASSLYTIYEQY

v_call: TRBV28
j_call: TRBJ2-1
d_call: TRBD2
cdr3_aa: ASSFIGTSGSISYNEQF

v_call: TRBV13
j_call: TRBJ2-3
d_call: NA
cdr3_aa: ASSFRGTDTQY

v_call: TRBV5-4
j_call: TRBJ2-5
d_call: TRBD2
cdr3_aa: ASSHPTSGRGETQY

v_call: TRBV30
j_call: TRBJ1-5
d_call: NA
cdr3_aa: AWTLELHQPQH

v_call: TRBV11-3
j_call: TRBJ2-1
d_call: TRBD2
cdr3_aa: ASSLDALAGSEQF

v_call: TRBV24-1
j_call: TRBJ2-2
d_call: NA
cdr3_aa: ATSDLVGGELF

v_call: TRBV11-2
j_call: TRBJ2-5
d_call: NA
cdr3_aa: ASSRKAGVETQY

v_call: TRBV9
j_call: TRBJ1-4
d_call: TRBD1
cdr3_aa: ASSGQTGDHEKLF

v_call: TRBV19
j_call: TRBJ2-2
d_call: TRBD1
cdr3_aa: ASNTGGHTGELF

v_call: TRBV3-1/TRBV3-2
j_call: TRBJ2-1
d_call: TRBD2
cdr3_aa: ASSQEGGLAGYEQF

v_call: TRBV15
j_call: TRBJ1-5
d_call: TRBD1
cdr3_aa: ATSRGQGANQPQH

v_call: TRBV29-1
j_call: TRBJ1-1
d_call: TRBD1
cdr3_aa: SVGKGAGTEAF

v_call: TRBV28
j_call: TRBJ2-1
d_call: TRBD1
cdr3_aa: ASSSPRTGGLSYNEQF

v_call: TRBV2
j_call: TRBJ2-7
d_call: TRBD1
cdr3_aa: ASSAGTGEQY

v_call: TRBV27
j_call: TRBJ1-2
d_call: NA
cdr3_aa: ASSFTQGSGYT

v_call: TRBV19
j_call: TRBJ1-4
d_call: NA
cdr3_aa: ASGSGGTNEKLF

v_call: TRBV4-1
j_call: TRBJ2-1
d_call: TRBD2
cdr3_aa: ASSQQQRDGSYNEQF

v_call: TRBV5-4
j_call: TRBJ1-2
d_call: TRBD1
cdr3_aa: ASSLIDRAHYGYT

v_call: TRBV7-8
j_call: TRBJ2-4
d_call: NA
cdr3_aa: ASSLDRPLAKNIQY